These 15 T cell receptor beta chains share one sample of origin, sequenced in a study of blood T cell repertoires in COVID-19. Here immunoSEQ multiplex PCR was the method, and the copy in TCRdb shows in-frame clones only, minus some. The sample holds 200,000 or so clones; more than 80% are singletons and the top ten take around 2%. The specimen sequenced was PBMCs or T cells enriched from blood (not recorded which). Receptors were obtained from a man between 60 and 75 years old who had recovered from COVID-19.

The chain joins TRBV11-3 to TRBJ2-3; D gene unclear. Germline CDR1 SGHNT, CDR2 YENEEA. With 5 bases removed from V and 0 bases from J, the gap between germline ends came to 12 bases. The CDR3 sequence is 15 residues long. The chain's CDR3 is CASSLLFTSTDTQYF. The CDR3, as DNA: TGTGCCAGCAGCCTACTATTCACGAGCACAGATACGCAGTATTTT. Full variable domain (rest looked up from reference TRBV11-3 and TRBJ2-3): EAGVVQSPRYKIIEKKQPVAFWCNPISGHNTLYWYLQNLGQGPELLIRYENEEAVDDSQLPKDRFSAERLKGVDSTLKIQPAELGDSAVYLCASSLLFTSTDTQYFGPGTRLTVL.

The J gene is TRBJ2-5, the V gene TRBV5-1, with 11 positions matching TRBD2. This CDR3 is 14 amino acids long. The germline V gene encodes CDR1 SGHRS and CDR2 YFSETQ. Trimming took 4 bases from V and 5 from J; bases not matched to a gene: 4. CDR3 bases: TGCGCCAGCAGCGTTAGCGGGGGGGTTGAGACCCAGTACTTC. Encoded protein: CASSVSGGVETQYF.

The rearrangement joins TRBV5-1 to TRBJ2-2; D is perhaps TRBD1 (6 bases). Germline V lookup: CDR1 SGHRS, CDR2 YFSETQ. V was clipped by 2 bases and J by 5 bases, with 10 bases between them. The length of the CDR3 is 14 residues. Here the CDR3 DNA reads TGCGCCAGCAGCTTCAGGGGTGGGACCGGGGAGCTGTTTTTT. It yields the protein CASSFRGGTGELFF.

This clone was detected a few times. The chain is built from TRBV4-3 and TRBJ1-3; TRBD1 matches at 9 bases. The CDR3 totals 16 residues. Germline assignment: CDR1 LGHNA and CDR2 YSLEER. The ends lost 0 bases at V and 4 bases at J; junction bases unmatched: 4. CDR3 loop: CASSQEAGQGGNTIYF. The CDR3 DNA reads TGCGCCAGCAGCCAAGAAGCGGGACAGGGCGGAAACACCATATATTTT.

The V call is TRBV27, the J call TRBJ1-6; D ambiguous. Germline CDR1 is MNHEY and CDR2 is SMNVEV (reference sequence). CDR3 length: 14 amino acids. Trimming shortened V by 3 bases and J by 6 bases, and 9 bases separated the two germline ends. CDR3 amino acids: CASSFFGGNSPLHF. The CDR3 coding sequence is TGTGCCAGCAGTTTCTTCGGAGGTAATTCACCCCTCCACTTT.

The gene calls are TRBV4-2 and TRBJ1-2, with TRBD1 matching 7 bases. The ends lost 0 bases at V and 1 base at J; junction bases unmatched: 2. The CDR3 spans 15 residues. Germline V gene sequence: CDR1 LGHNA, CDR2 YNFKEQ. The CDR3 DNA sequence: TGTGCCAGCAGCCAAGAAGGGGGCAATAACTATGGCTACACCTTC. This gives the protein CASSQEGGNNYGYTF.

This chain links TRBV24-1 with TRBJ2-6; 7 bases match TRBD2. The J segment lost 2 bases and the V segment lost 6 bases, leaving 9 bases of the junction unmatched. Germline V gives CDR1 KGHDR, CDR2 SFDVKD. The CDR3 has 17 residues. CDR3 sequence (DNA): TGTGCCACCAGTCCCCCCGCGGGGGTCCCTGGGGCCAACGTCCTGACTTTC. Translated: CATSPPAGVPGANVLTF.

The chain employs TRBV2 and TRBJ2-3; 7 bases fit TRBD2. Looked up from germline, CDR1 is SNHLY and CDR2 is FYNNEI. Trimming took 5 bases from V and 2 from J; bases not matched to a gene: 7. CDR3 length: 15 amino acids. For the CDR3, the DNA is TGTGCCAGCAGTCGACTAGCTTCCCTCACAGATACGCAGTATTTT. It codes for CASSRLASLTDTQYF.

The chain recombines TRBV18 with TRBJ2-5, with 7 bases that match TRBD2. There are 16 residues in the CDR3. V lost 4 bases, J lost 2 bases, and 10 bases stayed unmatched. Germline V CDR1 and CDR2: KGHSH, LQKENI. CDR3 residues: CASSHGGGPLQETQYF. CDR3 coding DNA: TGTGCCAGCTCACACGGCGGGGGTCCTTTGCAAGAGACCCAGTACTTC. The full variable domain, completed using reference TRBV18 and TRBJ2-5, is NAGVMQNPRHLVRRRGQEARLRCSPMKGHSHVYWYRQLPEEGLKFMVYLQKENIIDESGMPKERFSAEFPKEGPSILRIQQVVRGDSAAYFCASSHGGGPLQETQYFGPGTRLLVL.

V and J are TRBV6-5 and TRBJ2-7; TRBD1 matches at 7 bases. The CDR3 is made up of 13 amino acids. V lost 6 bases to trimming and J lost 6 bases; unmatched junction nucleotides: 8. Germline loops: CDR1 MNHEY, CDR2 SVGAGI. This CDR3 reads CASRFDRAGEQYF. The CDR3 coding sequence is TGTGCCAGCAGGTTCGACAGGGCCGGCGAGCAGTACTTC.

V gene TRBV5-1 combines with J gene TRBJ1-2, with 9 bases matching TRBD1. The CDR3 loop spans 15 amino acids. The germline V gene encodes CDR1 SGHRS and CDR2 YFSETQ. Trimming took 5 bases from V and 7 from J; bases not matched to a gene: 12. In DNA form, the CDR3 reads TGCGCCAGCAGTATGGGGACAGGGAATCTCCGTGGCTACACCTTC. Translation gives CASSMGTGNLRGYTF.

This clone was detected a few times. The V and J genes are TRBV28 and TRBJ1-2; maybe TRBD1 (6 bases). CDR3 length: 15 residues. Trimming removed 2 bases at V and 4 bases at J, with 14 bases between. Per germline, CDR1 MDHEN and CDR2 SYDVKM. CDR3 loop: CASSLLQGSGYGYTF. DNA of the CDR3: TGTGCCAGCAGTTTACTACAGGGTTCAGGCTATGGCTACACCTTC.

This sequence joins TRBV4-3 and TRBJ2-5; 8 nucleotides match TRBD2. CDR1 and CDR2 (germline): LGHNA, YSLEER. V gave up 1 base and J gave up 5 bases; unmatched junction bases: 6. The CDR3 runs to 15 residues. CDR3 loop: CASSQVGLGGETQYF. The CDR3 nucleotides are TGCGCCAGCAGCCAAGTGGGACTAGGGGGGGAGACCCAGTACTTC.

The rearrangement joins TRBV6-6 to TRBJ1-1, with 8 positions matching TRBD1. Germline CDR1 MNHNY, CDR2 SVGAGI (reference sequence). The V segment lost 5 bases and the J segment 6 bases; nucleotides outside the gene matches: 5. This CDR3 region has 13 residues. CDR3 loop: CASSPTGGAEAFF. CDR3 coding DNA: TGTGCCAGCAGTCCCACAGGGGGTGCTGAAGCTTTCTTT.

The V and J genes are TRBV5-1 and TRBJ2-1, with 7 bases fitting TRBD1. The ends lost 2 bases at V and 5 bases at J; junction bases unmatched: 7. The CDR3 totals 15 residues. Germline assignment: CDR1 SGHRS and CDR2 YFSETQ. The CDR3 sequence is CASSFMTGSNNEQFF. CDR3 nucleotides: TGCGCCAGCAGCTTCATGACAGGGTCGAACAATGAGCAGTTCTTC. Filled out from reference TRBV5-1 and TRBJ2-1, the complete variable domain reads KAGVTQTPRYLIKTRGQQVTLSCSPISGHRSVSWYQQTPGQGLQFLFEYFSETQRNKGNFPGRFSGRQFSNSRSEMNVSTLELGDSALYLCASSFMTGSNNEQFFGPGTRLTVL.